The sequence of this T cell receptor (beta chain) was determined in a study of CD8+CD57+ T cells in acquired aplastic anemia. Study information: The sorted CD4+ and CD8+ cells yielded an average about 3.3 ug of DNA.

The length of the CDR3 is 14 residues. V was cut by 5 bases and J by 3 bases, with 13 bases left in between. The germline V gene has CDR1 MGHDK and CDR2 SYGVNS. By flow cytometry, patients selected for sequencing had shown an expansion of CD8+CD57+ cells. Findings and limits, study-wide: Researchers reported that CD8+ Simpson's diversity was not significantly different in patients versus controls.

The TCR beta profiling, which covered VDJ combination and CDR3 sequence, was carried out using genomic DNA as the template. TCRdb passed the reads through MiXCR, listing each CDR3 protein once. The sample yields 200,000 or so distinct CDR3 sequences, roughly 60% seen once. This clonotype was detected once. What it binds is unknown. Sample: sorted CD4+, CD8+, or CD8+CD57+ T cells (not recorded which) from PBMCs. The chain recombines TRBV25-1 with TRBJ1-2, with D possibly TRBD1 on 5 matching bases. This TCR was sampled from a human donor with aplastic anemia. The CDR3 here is CASSKRGGDYGYTF. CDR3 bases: TGTGCCAGCAGTAAGCGGGGAGGGGACTATGGCTACACCTTC.